Below, 12 T cell receptor beta chains from the same sample are listed, as sequenced in a study of cytomegalovirus exposure and HLA in healthy donors. In the PCR, 60 Vbeta and 13 Jbeta primers were used. Generated by immunoSEQ multiplex PCR, the TCRdb table keeps only in-frame clones and is missing some. Of under 250,000 clones listed, roughly 78% are singletons. Sequenced input: PBMCs. These receptors all stem from a boy between 10 and 17 years old in good health and CMV-seronegative.

The chain carries TRBV25-1 and TRBJ1-2; D not certain. The germline V and J ends were trimmed by 6 bases and 2 bases, with 10 bases remaining between them. Germline CDR1 is MGHDK and CDR2 is SYGVNS. This CDR3 comprises 13 residues. CDR3 bases: TGTGCCAGCAGCGGAGGGTTCAACTATGGCTACACCTTC. Protein: CASSGGFNYGYTF.

V usage is TRBV15 and J usage is TRBJ2-7; D may be TRBD2 (8 bases). Germline V lookup: CDR1 LNHNV, CDR2 YYDKDF (reference sequence). Trimming removed 0 bases at V and 2 bases at J, with 17 bases between. The CDR3 consists of 17 residues. CDR3 bases: TGTGCCACCAGCAGAGACCCCCCGGGGGGGACAGCCTACGAGCAGTACTTC. Amino acid sequence: CATSRDPPGGTAYEQYF.

This clone was detected a few times. The CDR3 DNA reads as TGTGCCAGCAGCCAAGAACTTCAAGCGGTGGGATCCTACAATGAGCAGTTCTTC. This sequence encodes CASSQELQAVGSYNEQFF. This rearrangement joins TRBV4-2 to TRBJ2-1, with D tentatively TRBD2 (5 bases). V lost 0 bases, J lost 1 base, and 16 bases lay in between. From germline, CDR1 is LGHNA and CDR2 YNFKEQ. The CDR3 has 18 residues.

The J gene is TRBJ2-7, the V gene TRBV27; 10 positions agree with TRBD2. The trim removed 5 bases at V and 3 bases at J, leaving 4 bases unmatched. CDR3 length equals 14 residues. Per germline, CDR1 MNHEY and CDR2 SMNVEV (reference sequence). CDR3 nucleotide sequence: TGTGCCAGCAGTCCGACTAGCGGGCTCTACGAGCAGTACTTC. Residues: CASSPTSGLYEQYF.

The chain is built from TRBV9 and TRBJ2-5; 7 positions agree with TRBD2. This CDR3 is built from 15 residues. Germline CDR1 SGDLS, CDR2 YYNGEE. Trimming removed 0 bases from V and 4 bases from J; junction bases left unmatched: 6. The CDR3 coding sequence is TGTGCCAGCAGCGTAGGGTGGGACTACGGAGAGACCCAGTACTTC. It yields the protein CASSVGWDYGETQYF.

The chain uses TRBV15 and TRBJ1-1; D may be TRBD1 (5 bases). V was shortened by 9 bases and J by 4 bases, with 12 bases between the two germline ends. The CDR3 extends over 12 amino acids. Germline CDR1 is LNHNV and CDR2 is YYDKDF (reference sequence). The CDR3 DNA is TGTGCCACAGGGACTGGCCGCACTGAAGCTTTCTTT. It codes for CATGTGRTEAFF.

The chain uses TRBV19 and TRBJ2-1; the D is unclear. The CDR3 runs 12 residues. The germline CDR1 and CDR2 sequences are LNHDA and SQIVND (reference sequence). Trimming removed 3 bases at V and 4 bases at J, with 4 bases between. As DNA, the CDR3 is TGTGCCAGTAGTATGAGTTACAATGAGCAGTTCTTC. Its protein product is CASSMSYNEQFF.

CDR3 in DNA: TGTGCCAGCAGTGAACAGGGGCGGTCCTACGAGCAGTACTTC. Translated, it gives CASSEQGRSYEQYF. V is TRBV2 and J is TRBJ2-5; perhaps TRBD1 as D (6 bases). The assigned J gene may be wrong: the sequence end matches TRBJ2-7 better. The germline V gene has CDR1 SNHLY and CDR2 FYNNEI. The CDR3 length is 14 residues.

The chain carries TRBV6-5 and TRBJ1-3; D is possibly TRBD1 (6 bases). Per germline, CDR1 MNHEY and CDR2 SVGAGI. V was trimmed by 0 bases and J by 4 bases, leaving 10 bases between them. The CDR3 has 15 amino acids. The CDR3 region has the DNA TGTGCCAGCAGTTACTCCGGGACAACCGGAAACACCATATATTTT. Translation: CASSYSGTTGNTIYF.

The chain couples TRBV5-4 to TRBJ1-6; possible D gene TRBD1, 5 bases. Germline loops: CDR1 SGHNT, CDR2 YYREEE (reference sequence). Trimming took 3 bases from V and 10 from J, leaving 8 bases between them. The length of the CDR3 is 12 residues. The CDR3 protein is CASSSPGSPLHF. The CDR3 coding sequence is TGTGCCAGCAGCTCCCCAGGGTCACCCCTCCACTTT.

The chain uses TRBV9 and TRBJ2-1; no clear D. This CDR3 has 14 amino acids. CDR1 is SGDLS, CDR2 YYNGEE, per germline. V was trimmed by 5 bases and J by 5 bases, leaving 14 bases between them. DNA for the CDR3: TGTGCCAGCAGTGAAATTGACTCGGACAATGAGCAGTTCTTC. This gives the protein CASSEIDSDNEQFF.

The J gene is TRBJ1-3, the V gene TRBV15, with D unresolved. The CDR3 covers 20 residues. Germline lookup yields CDR1 LNHNV and CDR2 YYDKDF (reference sequence). V was trimmed by 5 bases and J by 0 bases, leaving 26 bases between them. This CDR3 is CATSRSFLGAESSSGNTIYF. As DNA, the CDR3 is TGTGCCACCAGCCGGTCGTTTTTGGGAGCCGAGTCGAGCTCTGGAAACACCATATATTTT.